What follows are 15 T cell receptor beta chains derived from one specimen sequenced in a study of blood T cell repertoires in COVID-19. The table came from immunoSEQ multiplex PCR; TCRdb's copy has only in-frame clones and leaves some out. The table has almost 50,000 clones, roughly 85% seen once. The sequenced sample was peripheral blood. These receptors were taken from an older man with acute or convalescent COVID-19.

The CDR3 DNA is TGTGCCAGCCGTGTCCAGCGGGTTAATGAAAAACTGTTTTTT. It translates to CASRVQRVNEKLFF. V is TRBV5-6 and J is TRBJ1-4; unclear D gene. V gave up 7 bases and J gave up 4 bases, with 14 bases separating them. Germline V gives CDR1 SGHDT, CDR2 YYEEEE. The CDR3 contains 14 residues.

V gene TRBV2 combines with J gene TRBJ2-5; D is undetermined. CDR1 SNHLY and CDR2 FYNNEI come from the germline V gene. V lost 3 bases and J 5 bases, leaving 13 bases between the germline ends. There are 14 residues in the CDR3. CDR3 loop: CASSESGRLETQYF. CDR3 nucleotide sequence: TGTGCCAGCAGTGAGTCTGGCAGGTTGGAGACCCAGTACTTC.

This chain joins TRBV2 and TRBJ2-7, with 8 bases that match TRBD2. The CDR3 has 17 amino acids. The trim removed 3 bases at V and 1 base at J, leaving 11 bases unmatched. Germline V gene data show CDR1 as SNHLY and CDR2 as FYNNEI. CDR3 loop: CASSDPSGGGYSYEQYF. The CDR3 region has the DNA TGTGCCAGCAGTGACCCGTCGGGAGGGGGTTATTCCTACGAGCAGTACTTC. The whole variable domain, remainder taken from reference TRBV2 and TRBJ2-7, is EPEVTQTPSHQVTQMGQEVILRCVPISNHLYFYWYRQILGQKVEFLVSFYNNEISEKSEIFDDQFSVERPDGSNFTLKIRSTKLEDSAMYFCASSDPSGGGYSYEQYFGPGTRLTVT.

V is TRBV5-8 and J is TRBJ1-3; D is unresolved. CDR1 SGHTS and CDR2 YDEGEE come from the germline V gene. This CDR3 is built from 14 residues. Trimming removed 4 bases at V and 2 bases at J, with 10 bases between. The CDR3, as DNA: TGTGCCAGCAGCCGTACTTATCCTGGAAACACCATATATTTT. Translating gives CASSRTYPGNTIYF. The complete variable domain, with remaining parts taken from reference TRBV5-8 and TRBJ1-3, reads EAGVTQSPTHLIKTRGQQATLRCSPISGHTSVYWYQQALGLGLQFLLWYDEGEERNRGNFPPRFSGRQFPNYSSELNVNALELEDSALYLCASSRTYPGNTIYFGEGSWLTVV.

The V call is TRBV5-1, the J call TRBJ2-4; TRBD2 agrees at 16 bases. V shed 4 bases and J 0 bases; nucleotides not matched to a gene: 7. From germline, CDR1 is SGHRS and CDR2 YFSETQ. This CDR3 has 19 residues. CDR3 nucleotides: TGCGCCAGCAGCATGGGACTAGCGGGAGGGTGGGAAGCCAAAAACATTCAGTACTTC. This translates into CASSMGLAGGWEAKNIQYF.

This clone was found once. The V gene is TRBV5-1, the J gene TRBJ2-2; no clear D. Germline CDR1 SGHRS, CDR2 YFSETQ. The CDR3 contains 15 residues. V was shortened by 4 bases and J by 2 bases, with 12 bases between the two germline ends. The CDR3 DNA follows: TGCGCCAGCAGCCCAGGCAACACCAACACCGGGGAGCTGTTTTTT. Translating gives CASSPGNTNTGELFF.

The V call is TRBV28, the J call TRBJ2-7; D call uncertain. Germline CDR1 reads MDHEN; CDR2 reads SYDVKM. The CDR3 is 13 amino acids. The V end was cut by 5 bases, the J end by 2 bases, with 10 bases between. The CDR3 DNA reads as TGTGCCAGCAGTCCAACAGCTACCTACGAGCAGTACTTC. Protein: CASSPTATYEQYF.

The chain recombines TRBV4-2 with TRBJ2-1, with no clear D. The ends were cut back, 3 bases at V and 8 bases at J, with 11 bases in the middle. Germline loops: CDR1 LGHNA, CDR2 YNFKEQ. This CDR3 is built from 13 residues. This CDR3 reads CASSQPTLDEQFF. DNA of the CDR3: TGTGCCAGCAGCCAGCCTACCTTAGATGAGCAGTTCTTC.

As for this clone: Within the sample, other DNA sequences also encode this same CDR3. The V call is TRBV29-1, the J call TRBJ1-1; D unclear. Germline V CDR1 and CDR2: SQVTM, ANQGSEA. Trimming removed 3 bases from V and 3 bases from J, with 8 bases in between. This CDR3 is built from 12 residues. CDR3 in amino acids: CSVDTGYTEAFF. CDR3 DNA sequence: TGCAGCGTTGACACGGGGTACACTGAAGCTTTCTTT.

The CDR3 region is CATSLGSGATDTQYF. The CDR3 DNA sequence: TGTGCCACCAGTTTAGGAAGCGGGGCGACAGATACGCAGTATTTT. V usage is TRBV15 and J usage is TRBJ2-3; 7 nucleotides align to TRBD2. CDR1 and CDR2 (germline): LNHNV, YYDKDF (reference sequence). The CDR3 sequence is 15 residues long. V shed 6 bases and J 3 bases; nucleotides not matched to a gene: 9.

This chain connects TRBV29-1 to TRBJ2-7; TRBD2 aligns across 10 bases. The germline gives CDR1 SQVTM, CDR2 ANQGSEA. The trim removed 4 bases at V and 4 bases at J, leaving 4 bases unmatched. This CDR3 contains 13 residues. DNA of the CDR3: TGCAGCGTTGTTGCTAGCGGGAGTTACGAGCAGTACTTC. Protein: CSVVASGSYEQYF.

V usage is TRBV6-5 and J usage is TRBJ1-5; D gene uncertain. Between the trimmed V and J ends, which lost 2 bases and 4 bases, there was a span of 9 bases. CDR1 MNHEY and CDR2 SVGAGI come from the germline V gene. This CDR3 is 14 amino acids long. This CDR3 reads CASSYGRGNQPQHF. DNA of the CDR3: TGTGCCAGCAGTTACGGACGGGGTAATCAGCCCCAGCATTTT.

Judged by abundance, this clone is medium-sized. V is TRBV3-1 (or the pseudogene TRBV3-2) and J is TRBJ2-7, with 7 bases matching TRBD1. The CDR3 is made up of 15 amino acids. J lost 3 bases, V lost 3 bases, and 8 bases had no gene match. Per germline, CDR1 LGHDT and CDR2 YNNKEL (reference sequence). The CDR3 nucleotides are TGTGCCAGCAGCCATCGACAGGGAAGTCTCTACGAGCAGTACTTC. Translation gives CASSHRQGSLYEQYF.

V is TRBV7-6 and J is TRBJ2-7; 9 bases map to TRBD2. J gave up 2 bases and V 4 bases, and 6 bases lay outside the gene matches. Germline-derived CDR1 and CDR2 are SGHVS and FNYEAQ. CDR3 size: 15 residues. The chain's CDR3 is CASSSGAGGTYEQYF. The CDR3, as DNA: TGTGCCAGCAGCTCTGGAGCGGGGGGAACCTACGAGCAGTACTTC.

The J gene is TRBJ2-3, the V gene TRBV4-1; 8 bases line up with TRBD1. The V segment lost 6 bases and the J segment 4 bases; nucleotides outside the gene matches: 12. The CDR3 is 16 residues long. CDR1 is MGHRA, CDR2 YSYEKL, per germline. CDR3 loop: CASRLTQGAVADTQYF. CDR3 DNA sequence: TGCGCCAGCAGGCTAACTCAGGGGGCGGTTGCAGATACGCAGTATTTT.